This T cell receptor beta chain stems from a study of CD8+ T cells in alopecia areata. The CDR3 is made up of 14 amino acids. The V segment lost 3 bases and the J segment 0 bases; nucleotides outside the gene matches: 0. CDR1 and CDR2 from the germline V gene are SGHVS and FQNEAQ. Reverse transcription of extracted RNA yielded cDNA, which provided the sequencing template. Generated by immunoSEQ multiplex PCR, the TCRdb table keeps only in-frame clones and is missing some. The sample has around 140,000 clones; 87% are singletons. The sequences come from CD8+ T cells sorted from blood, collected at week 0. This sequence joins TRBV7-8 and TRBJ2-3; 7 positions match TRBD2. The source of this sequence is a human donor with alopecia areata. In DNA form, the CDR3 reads TGTGCCAGCAGCTTCGGGGGGAGCACAGATACGCAGTATTTT. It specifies CASSFGGSTDTQYF.